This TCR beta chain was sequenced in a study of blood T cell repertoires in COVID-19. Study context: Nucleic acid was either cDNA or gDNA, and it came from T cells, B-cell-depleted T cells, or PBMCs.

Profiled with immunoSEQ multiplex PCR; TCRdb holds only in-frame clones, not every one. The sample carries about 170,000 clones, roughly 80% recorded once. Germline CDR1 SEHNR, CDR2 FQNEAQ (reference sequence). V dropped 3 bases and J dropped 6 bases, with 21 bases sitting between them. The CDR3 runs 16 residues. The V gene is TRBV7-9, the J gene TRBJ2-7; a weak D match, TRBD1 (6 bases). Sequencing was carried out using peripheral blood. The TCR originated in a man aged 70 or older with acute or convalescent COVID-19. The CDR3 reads CASSFLTADEGGEQYF. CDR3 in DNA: TGTGCCAGCAGCTTCCTGACAGCGGATGAAGGGGGCGAGCAGTACTTC.